This TCR beta chain was sequenced in a study of beta chain features in type 1 diabetes. Study-level results: Researchers caution that PCR might favor shorter templates, equally among patients and controls. Shorter TCRB CDR3s, moderately but significantly so, marked every one of the four CD4+ subsets in Type 1 diabetes patients.

Expressed TCRB transcripts were sequenced, since all the RNA that had been isolated was reverse transcribed. Clones were sequenced by immunoSEQ multiplex PCR, and TCRdb holds only the in-frame ones, with some missing. The sample consists of 300,000 to 350,000 clones, around 9.3% of them appearing once. Donors underwent one heparinised blood draw, approximately 120 mL on average. Via the markers CD45RO/CCR7/CD25/CD127/CD95/CD27, stem cell-like memory, regulatory, central memory and naive CD4+ cells were sorted. The germline gives CDR1 SGHTA, CDR2 FQGNSA. The CDR3 covers 15 residues. V lost 7 bases, J lost 0 bases, and 16 bases lay in between. The sample holds a few counts of this clone. As yet, its antigen is unknown.

V and J are TRBV7-2 and TRBJ2-7, with D possibly matching TRBD2 (6 bases). The sequenced sample was central memory CD4+ T cells from blood. The sequence derives from a man between 25 and 39 years old with type 1 diabetes. CDR3 residues: CASTNGGALSYEQYF. The CDR3, as DNA: TGTGCCAGCACGAACGGAGGGGCCCTCTCCTACGAGCAGTACTTC.